This T cell receptor beta chain was observed in a study of blood T cells in healthy people across ages. Trimming removed 0 bases from V and 5 bases from J; junction bases left unmatched: 3. CDR3 length equals 13 residues. Per the germline V gene, CDR1 is DFQATT and CDR2 is SNEGSKA (reference sequence). Concerning this clonotype: No antigen is known for it.

Through a sample-barcoded 5' primer and a J-beta primer mix, a second PCR was run for roughly 7 to 11 cycles. Each cDNA molecule was tagged by a template-switch adaptor that had 12 random nucleotides. Every sample gave at least 2.5 million paired-end reads containing CDR3. TCRdb reprocessed the 5' RACE reads with MiXCR, giving one entry per CDR3 protein. The sample holds about 1.6 million distinct CDR3 sequences, 34% seen once. Overall study results and limits: While age rose, TCR beta diversity per million T cells dropped in a roughly linear way.

This rearrangement joins TRBV20-1 to TRBJ1-1; 7 bases map to TRBD1. The sequenced sample was blood. The TCR was taken from a woman in her twenties or thirties in good health. CDR3: CSARETGETEAFF. DNA of the CDR3: TGCAGTGCTAGAGAAACAGGGGAGACTGAAGCTTTCTTT.